This T cell receptor beta chain was recorded in a study of human T cells and chemical hapten exposure. In the study overall: Alopecia areata, totalis or universalis affected patients, mainly female.

This sample's time point: patch test 1, 2 weeks after DPC sensitization. Documented treatment: therapeutic diphenylcyclopropenone sensitization with weekly scalp DPC. CDR3 length equals 15 residues. The V end lost 2 bases, the J end lost 6 bases, and 16 bases lay between the germline ends. The germline V gene has CDR1 SGHTA and CDR2 FQGNSA. TCRdb re-called the RACE reads with MiXCR, one entry per CDR3 protein. The sample consists of about 110,000 distinct CDR3 sequences, approximately 11% of them appearing once. The chain joins TRBV7-2 to TRBJ1-1; D might be TRBD1 (5 bases). The TCR comes from a woman aged 35 to 49 with alopecia areata. Some clones in this sample may be carry-over from other donors' samples. Specimen: whole blood, collected in connection with sensitization to the hapten diphenylcyclopropenone (DPC). The CDR3 nucleotides read TGTGCCAGCAGCTTAATAAGGGGACTTAGGGCTGAAGCTTTCTTT. Translating gives CASSLIRGLRAEAFF. Full variable domain (rest looked up from reference TRBV7-2 and TRBJ1-1): GAGVSQSPSNKVTEKGKDVELRCDPISGHTALYWYRQSLGQGLEFLIYFQGNSAPDKSGLPSDRFSAERTGGSVSTLTIQRTQQEDSAVYLCASSLIRGLRAEAFFGQGTRLTVV.